The present T cell receptor beta chain was sequenced within a study of kidney transplant recipient with SARS-CoV-2 infection. J gave up 6 bases and V 0 bases, and 7 bases lay outside the gene matches. Germline CDR1 is SGHNT and CDR2 is YENEEA. The CDR3 is 17 residues long. TCRdb analysed the reads with MiXCR anew, one entry per CDR3 protein. The sample carries 250,000 or so distinct CDR3 sequences, less than 35% recorded once. This clonotype was observed a few times. Sequenced material: a blood sample, taken at baseline and on day 111 from a kidney transplant recipient. The receptor was derived from a young adult male patient who had COVID-19 and was a kidney transplant recipient. Some T cells could come from the graft donor. V gene TRBV11-3 combines with J gene TRBJ2-2; 10 nucleotides match TRBD1. The CDR3 loop is CASSLDLDRGRSGELFF. In nucleotides, the CDR3 is TGTGCCAGCAGCTTAGATCTCGACAGGGGGCGGTCCGGGGAGCTGTTTTTT.